The T cell receptor beta chain under discussion was sequenced for a study of T cells after yellow fever vaccination. Study as a whole: Preparation used SMART-Seq v4 Ultra Low Input for the low-cell-number fractions. Broader study findings: Reappearance after the booster was seen for most primary-vaccination clones, at roughly 96% CD4 and 80% to 90% CD8. A small share of clonotypes appeared in both CD4 and CD8 compartments.

5'RACE template switching produced TCR cDNA carrying a universal primer site and UMIs. Via MiXCR, TCRdb re-called the 5' RACE reads, giving one row per CDR3 protein. The sample has approximately 300,000 distinct CDR3 sequences, 10% to 15% seen once. The CDR3 extends over 14 amino acids. Germline assignment: CDR1 SGHKS and CDR2 YYEKEE (reference sequence). J gave up 3 bases and V 4 bases, and 3 bases lay outside the gene matches. For this clonotype: Its antigen is as yet unknown.

The sample here was CD4+ T cells sorted from PBMCs, taken 45 days after the yellow fever booster vaccination. This chain uses TRBV5-5 with TRBJ1-2, with TRBD1 matching 10 bases. The TCR comes from a man aged 30-40 years who received the YFV17D yellow fever vaccine. The CDR3 region is CASSVGQGYYGYTF. The CDR3 region has the DNA TGTGCCAGCAGCGTGGGACAGGGGTACTATGGCTACACCTTC.